Listed here is a single T cell receptor (beta chain). This sample is drawn from a study of identical twins. Each CDR3 protein gets one entry after TCRdb re-called the 5' RACE reads with MiXCR. The table includes approximately 700,000 distinct CDR3 sequences, about 20% detected once. The CDR3 has 15 residues. Germline V gene lookup returns CDR1 SEHNR and CDR2 FQNEAQ (reference sequence). V lost 2 bases and J lost 0, with 7 bases in between. These same data were also listed under a study on T cells expressing NK-cell markers. From that paper: Among CD8+ T cells from several donors, dominant NKG2C+ clonotypes accounted for about 1.0-8%.

Sequenced input: PBMCs. The sequence derives from a woman aged 18-30 years in good health. The chain has TRBV7-9 and TRBJ2-2; possible D gene TRBD1, 6 bases. The CDR3 nucleotides read TGTGCCAGCAGCTTAAGGACAGCGAACACCGGGGAGCTGTTTTTT. It is translated as CASSLRTANTGELFF.